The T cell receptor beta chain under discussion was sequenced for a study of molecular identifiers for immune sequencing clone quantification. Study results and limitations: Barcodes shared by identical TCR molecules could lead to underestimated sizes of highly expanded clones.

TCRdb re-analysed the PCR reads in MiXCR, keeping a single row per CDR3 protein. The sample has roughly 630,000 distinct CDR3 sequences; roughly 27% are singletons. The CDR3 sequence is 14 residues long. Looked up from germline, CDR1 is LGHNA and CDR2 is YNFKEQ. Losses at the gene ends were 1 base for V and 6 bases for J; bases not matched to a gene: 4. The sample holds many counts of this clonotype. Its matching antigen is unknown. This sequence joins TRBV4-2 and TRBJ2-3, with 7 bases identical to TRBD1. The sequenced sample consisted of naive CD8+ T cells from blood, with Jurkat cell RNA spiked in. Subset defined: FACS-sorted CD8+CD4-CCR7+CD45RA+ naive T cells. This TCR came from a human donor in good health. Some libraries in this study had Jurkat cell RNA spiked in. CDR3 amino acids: CASSQGQGSDTQYF. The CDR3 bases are TGTGCCAGCAGCCAAGGACAGGGATCGGATACGCAGTATTTT.